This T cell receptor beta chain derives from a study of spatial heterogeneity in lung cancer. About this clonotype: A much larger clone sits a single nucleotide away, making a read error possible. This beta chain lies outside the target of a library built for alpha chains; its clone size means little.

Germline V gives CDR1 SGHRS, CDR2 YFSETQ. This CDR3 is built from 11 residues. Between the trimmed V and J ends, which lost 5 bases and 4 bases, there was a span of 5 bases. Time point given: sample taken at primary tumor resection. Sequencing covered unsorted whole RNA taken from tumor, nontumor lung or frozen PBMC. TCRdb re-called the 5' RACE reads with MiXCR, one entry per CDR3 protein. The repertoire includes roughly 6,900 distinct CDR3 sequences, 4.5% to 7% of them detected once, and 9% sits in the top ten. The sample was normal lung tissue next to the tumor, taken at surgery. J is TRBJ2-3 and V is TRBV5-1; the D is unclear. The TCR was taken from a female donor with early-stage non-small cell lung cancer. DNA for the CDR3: TGCGCCAGCAGTTTCGCAGATACGCAGTATTTT. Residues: CASSFADTQYF.